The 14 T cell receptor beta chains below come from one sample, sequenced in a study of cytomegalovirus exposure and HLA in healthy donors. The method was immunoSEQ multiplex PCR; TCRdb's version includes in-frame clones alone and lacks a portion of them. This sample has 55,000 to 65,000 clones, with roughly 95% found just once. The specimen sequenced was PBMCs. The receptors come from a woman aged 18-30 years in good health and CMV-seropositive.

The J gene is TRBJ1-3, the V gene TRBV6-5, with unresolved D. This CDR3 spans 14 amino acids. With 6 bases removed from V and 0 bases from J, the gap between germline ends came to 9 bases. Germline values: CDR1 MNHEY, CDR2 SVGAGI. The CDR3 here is CASRRGNSGNTIYF. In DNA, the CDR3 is TGTGCCAGCAGGCGAGGTAACTCTGGAAACACCATATATTTT.

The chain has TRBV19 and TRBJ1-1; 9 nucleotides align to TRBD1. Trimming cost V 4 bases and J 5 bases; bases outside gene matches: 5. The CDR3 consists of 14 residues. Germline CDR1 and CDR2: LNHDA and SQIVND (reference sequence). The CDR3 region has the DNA TGTGCCAGTAGTAGACCGGGACAGGGAACTGAAGCTTTCTTT. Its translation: CASSRPGQGTEAFF.

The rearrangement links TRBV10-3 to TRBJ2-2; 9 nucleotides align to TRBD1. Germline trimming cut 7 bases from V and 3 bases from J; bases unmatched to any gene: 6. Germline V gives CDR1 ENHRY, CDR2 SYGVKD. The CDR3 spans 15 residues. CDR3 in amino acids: CAINPGQGDTGELFF. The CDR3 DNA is TGTGCCATCAATCCGGGACAGGGTGACACCGGGGAGCTGTTTTTT.

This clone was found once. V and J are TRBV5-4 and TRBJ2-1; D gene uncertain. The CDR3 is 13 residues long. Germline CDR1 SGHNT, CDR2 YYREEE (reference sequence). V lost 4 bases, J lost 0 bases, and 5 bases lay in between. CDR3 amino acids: CASSPSSYNEQFF. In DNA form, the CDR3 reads TGTGCCAGCAGCCCCAGCTCCTACAATGAGCAGTTCTTC.

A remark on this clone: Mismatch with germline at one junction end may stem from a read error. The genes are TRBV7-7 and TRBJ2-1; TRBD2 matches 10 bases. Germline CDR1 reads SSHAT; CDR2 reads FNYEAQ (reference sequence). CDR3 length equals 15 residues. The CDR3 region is CASSLGSGGYNEQFF. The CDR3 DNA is TGTGCTAGCAGCTTAGGTAGCGGGGGGTACAATGAGCAGTTCTTC.

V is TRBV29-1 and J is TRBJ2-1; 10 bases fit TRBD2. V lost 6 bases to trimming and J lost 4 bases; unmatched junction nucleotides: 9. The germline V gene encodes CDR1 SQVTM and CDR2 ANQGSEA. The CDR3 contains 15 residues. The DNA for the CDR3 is TGCAGCGTCGCCACCCTAGCGGGAGTATACAATGAGCAGTTCTTC. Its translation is CSVATLAGVYNEQFF.

DNA of the CDR3: TGTGCCAGCGGACTAGAAGGGGGGGAACCAGATACGCAGTATTTT. This codes for CASGLEGGEPDTQYF. This chain connects TRBV6-1 to TRBJ2-3; perhaps TRBD2 as D (7 bases). The germline CDR1 and CDR2 sequences are MNHNS and SASEGT. This CDR3 is built from 15 residues. Deletions cut 8 bases from V and 4 bases from J, with 19 bases between.

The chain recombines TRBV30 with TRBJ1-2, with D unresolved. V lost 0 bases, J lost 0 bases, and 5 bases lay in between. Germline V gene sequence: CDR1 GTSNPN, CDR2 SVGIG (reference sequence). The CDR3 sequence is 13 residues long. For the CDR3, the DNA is TGTGCCTGGAGTGTACTTACTAACTATGGCTACACCTTC. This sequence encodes CAWSVLTNYGYTF.

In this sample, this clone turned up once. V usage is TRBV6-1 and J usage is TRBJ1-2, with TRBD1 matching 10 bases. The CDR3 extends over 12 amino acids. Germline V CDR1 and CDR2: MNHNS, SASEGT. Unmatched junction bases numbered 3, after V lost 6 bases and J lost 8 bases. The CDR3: CASRTGGLGYTF. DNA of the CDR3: TGTGCCAGCAGGACAGGGGGCCTGGGCTACACCTTC.

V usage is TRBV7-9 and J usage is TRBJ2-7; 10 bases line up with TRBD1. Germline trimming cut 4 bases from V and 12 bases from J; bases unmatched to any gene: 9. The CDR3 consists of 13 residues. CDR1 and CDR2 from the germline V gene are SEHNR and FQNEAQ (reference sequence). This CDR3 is CASSSGQGEPSYF. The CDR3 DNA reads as TGTGCCAGCAGCTCCGGACAGGGGGAACCCTCGTACTTC.

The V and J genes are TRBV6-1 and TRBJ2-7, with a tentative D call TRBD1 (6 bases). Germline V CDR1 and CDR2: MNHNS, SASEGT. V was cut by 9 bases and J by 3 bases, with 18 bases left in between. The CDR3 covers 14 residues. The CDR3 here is CASNVRDTDYEQYF. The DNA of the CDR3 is TGTGCCAGTAACGTACGGGACACCGACTACGAGCAGTACTTC.

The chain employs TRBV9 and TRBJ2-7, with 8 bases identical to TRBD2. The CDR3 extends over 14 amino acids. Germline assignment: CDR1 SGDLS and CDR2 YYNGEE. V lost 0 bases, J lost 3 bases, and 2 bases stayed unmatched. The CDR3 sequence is CASSVDAGGYEQYF. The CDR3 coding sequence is TGTGCCAGCAGCGTAGACGCGGGAGGCTACGAGCAGTACTTC.

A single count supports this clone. The CDR3 reads CASSLNTGRGVEQYF. The CDR3 coding sequence is TGCGCCAGCAGCTTAAACACAGGCAGGGGGGTCGAGCAGTACTTC. The J gene is TRBJ2-7, the V gene TRBV5-1; perhaps TRBD1 as D (7 bases). CDR3 length equals 15 residues. In germline, CDR1 is SGHRS, CDR2 YFSETQ. Trimming removed 2 bases at V and 6 bases at J, with 18 bases between.

The CDR3: CASGLAGRHNEQFF. CDR3 in DNA: TGTGCCAGCGGACTAGCGGGGCGGCACAATGAGCAGTTCTTC. The V call is TRBV11-2, the J call TRBJ2-1; 12 bases line up with TRBD2. This CDR3 has 14 residues. The V gene's germline CDR1 is SGHAT and CDR2 FQNNGV. J lost 5 bases, V lost 8 bases, and 4 bases had no gene match.